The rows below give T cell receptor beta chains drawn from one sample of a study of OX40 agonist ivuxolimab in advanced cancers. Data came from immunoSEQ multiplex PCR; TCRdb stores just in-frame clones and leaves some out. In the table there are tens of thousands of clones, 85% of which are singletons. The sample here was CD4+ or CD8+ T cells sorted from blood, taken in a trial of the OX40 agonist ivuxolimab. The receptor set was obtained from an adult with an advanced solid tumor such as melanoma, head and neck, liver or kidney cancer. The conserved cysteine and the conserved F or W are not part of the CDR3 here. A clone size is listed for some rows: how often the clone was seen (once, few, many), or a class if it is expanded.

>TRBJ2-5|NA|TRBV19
ASSNLGTAEETQY
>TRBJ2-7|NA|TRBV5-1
ASSRAPGAYEQY
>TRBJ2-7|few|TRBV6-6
ASSSKSEQY
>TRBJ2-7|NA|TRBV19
ASSRTENYEQY
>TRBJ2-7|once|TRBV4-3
ASSQGQGYSYEQY
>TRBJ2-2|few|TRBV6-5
ASQGAPTGELF
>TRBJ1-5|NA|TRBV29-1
SAPPDQPQH
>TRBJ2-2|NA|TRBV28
ASSPLATNTGELF
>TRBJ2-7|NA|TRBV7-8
ASSLRGSYEQY
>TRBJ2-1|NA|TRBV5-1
ASSFPTSGREVNEQF
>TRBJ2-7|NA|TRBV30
AWNGQVSSYEQY
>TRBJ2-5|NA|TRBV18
ASSPNGRETQY
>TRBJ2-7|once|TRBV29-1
SVVQGAYEQY
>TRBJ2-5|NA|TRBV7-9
ASSPYETQY
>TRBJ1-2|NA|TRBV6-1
ASSDPWFRGYT